This is a list of T cell receptor beta chains from one sample in a study of breast tumors, draining lymph nodes, adjacent tissues. Each CDR3 protein gets one entry after TCRdb re-called the multiplex PCR reads with MiXCR. This table holds about 63,000 distinct CDR3 sequences, 57% found once. Sequenced: breast tumor tissue. Receptors originate from a female donor with breast cancer. Some clones in this sample may be carry-over from other donors' samples. Each CDR3 is given with its conserved first and last residue. The D gene is left open where the match is weak. Where a row states a size, it is once, few, many or the class of an expanded clone; other rows omit it.

J,D,size,V,CDR3,DNA
TRBJ2-2,TRBD1,many,TRBV4-2,CASRRTGGTGELFF,TGTGCCAGCAGACGGACAGGGGGGACCGGGGAGCTGTTTTTT
TRBJ1-1,TRBD1,few,TRBV12-3/TRBV12-4,CASSKQGMNTEAFF,TGTGCCAGCAGCAAACAGGGGATGAACACTGAAGCTTTCTTT
TRBJ2-3,TRBD1,-,TRBV5-1,CASRLQGVTGTQYF,TGCGCCAGCAGGTTGCAGGGGGTAACAGGTACGCAGTACTTT
TRBJ1-1,-,-,TRBV7-9,CASSAGLAGAAEAFF,TGTGCCAGCAGTGCGGGGCTAGCGGGAGCGGCTGAAGCTTTCTTT
TRBJ2-5,TRBD1,many,TRBV5-1,CASSQRDRLRETQYF,TGCGCCAGCAGCCAAAGGGACAGGCTAAGGGAGACCCAGTACTTC
TRBJ2-7,TRBD1,many,TRBV7-8,CASSPGQTREQYF,TGTGCCAGCAGCCCGGGACAGACTCGCGAGCAGTACTTC
TRBJ1-5,-,once,TRBV5-5,CASSFGAQETQHF,TGTGCCAGCAGCTTCGGGGCCCAAGAGACCCAGCATTTT
TRBJ2-3,-,-,TRBV6-4,CASTRKDSQPEGTDTQYF,TGTGCCAGCACCAGGAAAGACTCCCAACCGGAGGGCACAGATACGCAGTATTTT
TRBJ2-7,-,-,TRBV10-3,CATGQAVYEQYF,TGTGCCACCGGCCAAGCCGTCTACGAGCAGTACTTC
TRBJ1-6,-,many,TRBV30,CAWRDLRQGKNSPLHF,TGTGCCTGGAGAGACCTAAGACAAGGGAAAAATTCACCCCTCCACTTT
TRBJ2-5,TRBD2,once,TRBV2,CASSPARGDETQYF,TGTGCCAGCAGCCCTGCGCGGGGGGATGAGACCCAGTACTTC
TRBJ1-2,-,large,TRBV7-9,CASSSSSAHYGYTF,TGTGCCAGCAGCTCCTCCTCGGCCCACTATGGCTACACCTTC